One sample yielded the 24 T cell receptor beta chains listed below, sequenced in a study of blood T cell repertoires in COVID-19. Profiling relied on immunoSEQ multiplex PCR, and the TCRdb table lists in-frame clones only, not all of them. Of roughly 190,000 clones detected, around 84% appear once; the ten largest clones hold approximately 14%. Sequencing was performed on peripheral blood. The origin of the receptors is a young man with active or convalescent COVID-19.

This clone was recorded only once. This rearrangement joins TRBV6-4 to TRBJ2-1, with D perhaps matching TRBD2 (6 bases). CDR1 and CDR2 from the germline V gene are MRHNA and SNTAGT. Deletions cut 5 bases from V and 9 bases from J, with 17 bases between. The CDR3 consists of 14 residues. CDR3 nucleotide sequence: TGTGCCAGCAGTTCAGGTCGGGGGTTAGGTGAGCAGTTCTTC. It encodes CASSSGRGLGEQFF.

In DNA, the CDR3 is TGTGCCAGCAGCCCCTCGGGAAGCTCCTACGAGCAGTACTTC. It yields the protein CASSPSGSSYEQYF. The rearrangement joins TRBV9 to TRBJ2-7; tentatively, D is TRBD2 (5 bases). The CDR3 is 14 amino acids. V was cut by 4 bases and J by 0 bases, with 11 bases left in between. The germline gives CDR1 SGDLS, CDR2 YYNGEE.

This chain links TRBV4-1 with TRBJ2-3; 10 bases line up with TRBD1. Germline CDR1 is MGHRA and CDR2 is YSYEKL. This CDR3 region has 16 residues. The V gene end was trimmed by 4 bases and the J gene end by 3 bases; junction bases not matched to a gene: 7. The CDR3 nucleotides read TGCGCCAGCAGCCCACCCGACAGGGGGCGAACAGATACGCAGTATTTT. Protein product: CASSPPDRGRTDTQYF.

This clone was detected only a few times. The CDR3 reads CASSESRGVANYGYTF. The CDR3, as DNA: TGCGCCAGCAGTGAAAGCAGGGGGGTAGCTAACTATGGCTACACCTTC. V usage is TRBV10-2 and J usage is TRBJ1-2; 7 positions match TRBD1. The CDR3 sequence is 16 residues long. Unmatched junction bases numbered 7, after V lost 3 bases and J lost 0 bases. CDR1 is WSHSY, CDR2 SAAADI, per germline.

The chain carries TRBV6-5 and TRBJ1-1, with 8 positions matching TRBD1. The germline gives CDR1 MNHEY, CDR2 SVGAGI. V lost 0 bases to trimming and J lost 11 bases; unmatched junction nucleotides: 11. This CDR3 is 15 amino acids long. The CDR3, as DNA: TGTGCCAGCAGTTACTCGAGGACAGGGAGTCCCACGGCTTTCTTT. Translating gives CASSYSRTGSPTAFF.

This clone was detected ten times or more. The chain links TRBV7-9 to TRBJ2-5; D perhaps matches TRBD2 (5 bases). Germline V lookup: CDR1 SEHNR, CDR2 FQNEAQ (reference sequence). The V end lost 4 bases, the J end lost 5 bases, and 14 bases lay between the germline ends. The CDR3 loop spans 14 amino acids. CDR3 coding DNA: TGTGCCAGCAGCTCTACGGGGTGGTCGGAGACCCAGTACTTC. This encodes CASSSTGWSETQYF.

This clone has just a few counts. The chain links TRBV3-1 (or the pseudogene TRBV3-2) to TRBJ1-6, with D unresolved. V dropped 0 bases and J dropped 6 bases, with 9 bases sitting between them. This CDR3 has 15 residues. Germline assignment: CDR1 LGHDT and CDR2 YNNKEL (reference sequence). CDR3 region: CASSQDQGGNSPLHF. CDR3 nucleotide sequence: TGTGCCAGCAGCCAAGACCAAGGAGGTAATTCACCCCTCCACTTT.

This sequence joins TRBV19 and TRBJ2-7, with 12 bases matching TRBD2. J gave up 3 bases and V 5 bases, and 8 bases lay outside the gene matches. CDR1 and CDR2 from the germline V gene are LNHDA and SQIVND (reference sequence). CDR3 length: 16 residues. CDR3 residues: CASSAIRTSGDYEQYF. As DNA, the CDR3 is TGTGCCAGTAGTGCCATACGGACTAGCGGGGACTACGAGCAGTACTTC.

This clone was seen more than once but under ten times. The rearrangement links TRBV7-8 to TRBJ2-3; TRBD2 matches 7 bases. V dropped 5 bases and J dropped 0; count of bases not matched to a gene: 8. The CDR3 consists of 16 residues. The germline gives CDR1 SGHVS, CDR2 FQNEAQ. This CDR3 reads CASSPTPSGSTDTQYF. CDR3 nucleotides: TGTGCCAGCAGCCCTACCCCTAGCGGAAGCACAGATACGCAGTATTTT.

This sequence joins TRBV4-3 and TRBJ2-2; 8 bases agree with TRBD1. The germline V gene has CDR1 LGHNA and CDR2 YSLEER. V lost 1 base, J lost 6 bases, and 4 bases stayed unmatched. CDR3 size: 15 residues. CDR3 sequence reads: CASSQGTGYSGELFF. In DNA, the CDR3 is TGCGCCAGCAGCCAAGGGACAGGGTACTCCGGGGAGCTGTTTTTT.

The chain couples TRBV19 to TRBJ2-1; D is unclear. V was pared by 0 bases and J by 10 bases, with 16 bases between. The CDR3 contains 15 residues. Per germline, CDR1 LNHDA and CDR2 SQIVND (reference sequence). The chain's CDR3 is CASSIDTSLAEEQFF. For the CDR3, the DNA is TGTGCCAGTAGTATAGACACCTCACTCGCGGAGGAGCAGTTCTTC.

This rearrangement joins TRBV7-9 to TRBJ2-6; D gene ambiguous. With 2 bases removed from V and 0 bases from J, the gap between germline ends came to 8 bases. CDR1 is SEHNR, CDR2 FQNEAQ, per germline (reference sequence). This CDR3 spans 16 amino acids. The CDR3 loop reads CASSLSGISGANVLTF. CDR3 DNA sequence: TGTGCCAGCAGCTTAAGTGGCATCTCTGGGGCCAACGTCCTGACTTTC.

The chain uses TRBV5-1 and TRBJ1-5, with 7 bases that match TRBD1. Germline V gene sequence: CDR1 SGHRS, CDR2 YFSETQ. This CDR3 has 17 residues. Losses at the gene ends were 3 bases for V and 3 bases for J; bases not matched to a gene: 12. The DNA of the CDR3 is TGCGCCAGCAGCTCCCGGGACAGCTCCGAACCCAATCAGCCCCAGCATTTT. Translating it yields CASSSRDSSEPNQPQHF.

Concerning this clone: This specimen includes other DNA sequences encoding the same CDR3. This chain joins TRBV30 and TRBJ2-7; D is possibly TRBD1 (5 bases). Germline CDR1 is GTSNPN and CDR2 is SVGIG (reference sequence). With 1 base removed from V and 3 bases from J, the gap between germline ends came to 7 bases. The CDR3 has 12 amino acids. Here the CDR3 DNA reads TGTGCCTGGAGTGGGCAGGGCTACGAGCAGTACTTC. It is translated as CAWSGQGYEQYF.

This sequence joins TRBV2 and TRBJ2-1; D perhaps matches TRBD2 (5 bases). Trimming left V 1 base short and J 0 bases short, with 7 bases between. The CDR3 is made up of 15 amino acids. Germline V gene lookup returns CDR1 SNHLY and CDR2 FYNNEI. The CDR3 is CASSEGESSYNEQFF. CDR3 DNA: TGTGCCAGCAGTGAAGGGGAGAGCTCCTACAATGAGCAGTTCTTC. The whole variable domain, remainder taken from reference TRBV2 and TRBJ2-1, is EPEVTQTPSHQVTQMGQEVILRCVPISNHLYFYWYRQILGQKVEFLVSFYNNEISEKSEIFDDQFSVERPDGSNFTLKIRSTKLEDSAMYFCASSEGESSYNEQFFGPGTRLTVL.

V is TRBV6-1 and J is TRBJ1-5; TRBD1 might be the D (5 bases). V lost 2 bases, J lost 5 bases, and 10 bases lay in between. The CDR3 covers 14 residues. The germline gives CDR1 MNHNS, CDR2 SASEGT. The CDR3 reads CASSEYRGDQPQHF. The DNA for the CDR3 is TGTGCCAGCAGTGAATATCGGGGGGATCAGCCCCAGCATTTT.

CDR3 region: CASSRPAGGPYNEQFF. CDR3 DNA: TGTGCCAGCAGCAGGCCAGCGGGAGGGCCCTACAATGAGCAGTTCTTC. The gene calls are TRBV6-2 or TRBV6-3 and TRBJ2-1, with 10 bases fitting TRBD2. The CDR3 consists of 16 residues. V shed 6 bases and J 2 bases; nucleotides not matched to a gene: 7. CDR1 and CDR2 from the germline V gene are MNHEY and SVGEGT.

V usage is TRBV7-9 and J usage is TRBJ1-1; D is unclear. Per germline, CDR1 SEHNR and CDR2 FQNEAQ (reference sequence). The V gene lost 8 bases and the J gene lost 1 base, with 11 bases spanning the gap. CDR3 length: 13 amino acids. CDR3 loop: CASSLYSNTEAFF. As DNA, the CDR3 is TGTGCCAGCTCTCTTTATTCGAACACTGAAGCTTTCTTT. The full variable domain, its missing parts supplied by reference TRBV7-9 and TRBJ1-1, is DTGVSQNPRHKITKRGQNVTFRCDPISEHNRLYWYRQTLGQGPEFLTYFQNEAQLEKSRLLSDRFSAERPKGSFSTLEIQRTEQGDSAMYLCASSLYSNTEAFFGQGTRLTVV.

CDR3 residues: CAIPQDNEQFF. The CDR3 DNA follows: TGTGCCATACCACAGGACAATGAGCAGTTCTTC. The chain carries TRBV2 and TRBJ2-1; D may be TRBD1 (5 bases). This CDR3 spans 11 amino acids. Per the germline V gene, CDR1 is SNHLY and CDR2 is FYNNEI. V was clipped by 10 bases and J by 5 bases, with 9 bases between them.

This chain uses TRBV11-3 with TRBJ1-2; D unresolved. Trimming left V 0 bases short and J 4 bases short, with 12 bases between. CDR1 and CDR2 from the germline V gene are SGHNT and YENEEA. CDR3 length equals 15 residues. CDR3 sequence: CASSLDPGRGYGYTF. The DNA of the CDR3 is TGTGCCAGCAGCTTAGATCCGGGCCGGGGCTATGGCTACACCTTC.

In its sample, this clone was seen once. The CDR3 region is CASSYVGGHNEQFF. CDR3 DNA: TGTGCCAGCAGCTATGTCGGGGGGCACAATGAGCAGTTCTTC. This chain links TRBV7-9 with TRBJ2-1; a possible D gene is TRBD2 (7 bases). Germline loops: CDR1 SEHNR, CDR2 FQNEAQ (reference sequence). The CDR3 spans 14 residues. Between the trimmed V and J ends, which lost 4 bases and 5 bases, there was a span of 12 bases.

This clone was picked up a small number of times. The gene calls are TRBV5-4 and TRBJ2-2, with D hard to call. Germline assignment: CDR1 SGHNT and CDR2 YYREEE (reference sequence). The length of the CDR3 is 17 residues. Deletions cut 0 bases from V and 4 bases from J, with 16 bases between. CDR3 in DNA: TGTGCCAGCAGCTTGGCCGTAGTCGAAGGCGGCACCGGGGAGCTGTTTTTT. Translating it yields CASSLAVVEGGTGELFF.

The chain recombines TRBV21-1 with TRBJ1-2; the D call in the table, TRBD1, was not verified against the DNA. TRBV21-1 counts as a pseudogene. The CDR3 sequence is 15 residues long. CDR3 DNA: TGTGCCAGCAGCAAAGATAGCCAGGGGGCCAATGGCTACACCTTC. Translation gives CASSKDSQGANGYTF.

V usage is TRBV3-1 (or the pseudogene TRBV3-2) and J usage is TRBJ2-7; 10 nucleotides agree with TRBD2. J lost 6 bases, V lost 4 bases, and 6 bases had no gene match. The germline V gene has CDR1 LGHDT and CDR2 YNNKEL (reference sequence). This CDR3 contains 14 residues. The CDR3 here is CASSPSGGASEQYV. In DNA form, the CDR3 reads TGTGCCAGCAGCCCCAGCGGGGGGGCCTCCGAGCAGTACGTC.